A selection of T cell receptor beta chains follows, all from one sample in a study of T cells in Graves' hyperthyroidism and ophthalmopathy. Each CDR3 protein is one row after TCRdb ran MiXCR on the multiplex PCR reads. The sample shows hundreds of thousands of distinct CDR3 sequences, roughly 15% of them seen only once. Sequenced sample: blood. The receptors here all came from a woman in her fifties or sixties with Graves' ophthalmopathy. Both conserved end residues are part of each CDR3. Each record gives: J gene, V gene, D gene, clone size, CDR3 DNA, CDR3 protein. The D gene is left open where the match is weak. Expanded clones get a size class; other rows say once, few or many, or leave the size out.

J gene: TRBJ2-1
V gene: TRBV15
D gene: .
clone size: many
CDR3 DNA: TGTGCCACCAGCAGAGAGGATCGCATCGATGAGCAGTTCTTC
CDR3 protein: CATSREDRIDEQFF

J gene: TRBJ2-5
V gene: TRBV6-1
D gene: TRBD2
clone size: few
CDR3 DNA: TGTGCCAGCAGACGCACCGGGACTAGCGGGAGGGACCCCCAAGAGACCCAGTACTTC
CDR3 protein: CASRRTGTSGRDPQETQYF

J gene: TRBJ2-3
V gene: TRBV27
D gene: TRBD2
clone size: .
CDR3 DNA: TGTGCCAGCAGTTTAGCGGGAGGGCCCGCAGATACGCAGTATTTT
CDR3 protein: CASSLAGGPADTQYF

J gene: TRBJ2-7
V gene: TRBV4-2
D gene: .
clone size: .
CDR3 DNA: TGTGCCAGCAGCCAATCTAGCGTGCCCTACGAGCAGTACTTC
CDR3 protein: CASSQSSVPYEQYF

J gene: TRBJ2-2
V gene: TRBV28
D gene: .
clone size: .
CDR3 DNA: TGTGCCAGCAGTTTAAACTTCAGGGGCACCGGGGAGCTGTTTTTT
CDR3 protein: CASSLNFRGTGELFF

J gene: TRBJ1-4
V gene: TRBV5-6
D gene: .
clone size: .
CDR3 DNA: TGTGCCAGCAGCTACCGGACAGTTACTAATGAAAAACTGTTTTTT
CDR3 protein: CASSYRTVTNEKLFF

J gene: TRBJ2-1
V gene: TRBV2
D gene: TRBD2
clone size: many
CDR3 DNA: TGTGCCAGCAGTGAGACTAGCGGGACTCCCAATGAGCAGTTCTTC
CDR3 protein: CASSETSGTPNEQFF

J gene: TRBJ2-7
V gene: TRBV19
D gene: TRBD1
clone size: .
CDR3 DNA: TGTGCCAGCAACAGGGGAGCCGGGGAGCAGTACTTC
CDR3 protein: CASNRGAGEQYF

J gene: TRBJ2-5
V gene: TRBV28
D gene: TRBD2
clone size: many
CDR3 DNA: TGTGCCAGCAGCCGCGGAGCTACTAGCGGGAGGGGCGGACAAGAGACCCAGTACTTC
CDR3 protein: CASSRGATSGRGGQETQYF

J gene: TRBJ1-5
V gene: TRBV19
D gene: TRBD1
clone size: .
CDR3 DNA: TGTGCCAGTAGTATACCAGGGGGGCCCCAGCATTTT
CDR3 protein: CASSIPGGPQHF

J gene: TRBJ2-1
V gene: TRBV3-1
D gene: TRBD2
clone size: many
CDR3 DNA: TGTGCCAGCAGCGCCGGGACTAGCGGCCTGAATGAGCAGTTCTTC
CDR3 protein: CASSAGTSGLNEQFF

J gene: TRBJ2-7
V gene: TRBV28
D gene: TRBD2
clone size: many
CDR3 DNA: TGTGCCAGCAGTTTCAGGACTAGCGGGAGGGCCTACGAGCAGTACTTC
CDR3 protein: CASSFRTSGRAYEQYF

J gene: TRBJ2-3
V gene: TRBV2
D gene: .
clone size: .
CDR3 DNA: TGTGCCAGCAGTGAAGGCCTAGCGCACAGCACAGATACGCAGTATTTT
CDR3 protein: CASSEGLAHSTDTQYF

J gene: TRBJ2-1
V gene: TRBV12-3/TRBV12-4
D gene: TRBD2
clone size: many
CDR3 DNA: TGTGCCAGCACCTTCCGACTAGCGGGAGGAAATAATGAGCAGTTCTTC
CDR3 protein: CASTFRLAGGNNEQFF

J gene: TRBJ1-1
V gene: TRBV19
D gene: .
clone size: .
CDR3 DNA: TGTGCCAGTAGTATAGAAAAGGGCAACACTGAAGCTTTCTTT
CDR3 protein: CASSIEKGNTEAFF

J gene: TRBJ1-3
V gene: TRBV2
D gene: .
clone size: few
CDR3 DNA: TGTGCCAGCAGCTTGAGAAGGGGGGTTTCCGGAAACACCATATATTTT
CDR3 protein: CASSLRRGVSGNTIYF

J gene: TRBJ2-7
V gene: TRBV5-1
D gene: .
clone size: few
CDR3 DNA: TGCGCCAGCGGCTTGGGGGCTCCCTACGAGCAGTACTTC
CDR3 protein: CASGLGAPYEQYF

J gene: TRBJ2-1
V gene: TRBV19
D gene: .
clone size: few
CDR3 DNA: TGTGCCAGTAGTATAGCAGCCCATACGAGCTCCTACAATGAGCAGTTCTTC
CDR3 protein: CASSIAAHTSSYNEQFF

J gene: TRBJ1-4
V gene: TRBV20-1
D gene: .
clone size: .
CDR3 DNA: TGCAGTGCTAGAGGGACAATCGGGAGCCGGGGGAATGAAAAACTGTTTTTT
CDR3 protein: CSARGTIGSRGNEKLFF

J gene: TRBJ2-1
V gene: TRBV20-1
D gene: .
clone size: many
CDR3 DNA: TGCAGTGCTAGCCTTGGAGCGAGCTCCTACAATGAGCAGTTCTTC
CDR3 protein: CSASLGASSYNEQFF

J gene: TRBJ2-2
V gene: TRBV27
D gene: .
clone size: few
CDR3 DNA: TGTGCCAGCAGTGGAGAAAACACCGGGGAGCTGTTTTTT
CDR3 protein: CASSGENTGELFF

J gene: TRBJ1-1
V gene: TRBV5-6
D gene: .
clone size: .
CDR3 DNA: TGTGCCAGCAGCATCAGGGTCAGTGGGGGGACTGAAGCTTTCTTT
CDR3 protein: CASSIRVSGGTEAFF

J gene: TRBJ2-7
V gene: TRBV7-9
D gene: TRBD2
clone size: .
CDR3 DNA: TGTGCCAGCAGCTTGACTCCAGGACAGGGGCCGACTAGCGGGAGCTCCTACGAGCAGTACTTC
CDR3 protein: CASSLTPGQGPTSGSSYEQYF

J gene: TRBJ2-3
V gene: TRBV24-1
D gene: TRBD1
clone size: many
CDR3 DNA: TGTGCCACCAGTGACCCTGGGGGGACAGGAGCGGGCACAGATACGCAGTATTTT
CDR3 protein: CATSDPGGTGAGTDTQYF

J gene: TRBJ2-5
V gene: TRBV18
D gene: .
clone size: many
CDR3 DNA: TGTGCCAGCTCACCAATGGAGACCCAGTACTTC
CDR3 protein: CASSPMETQYF

J gene: TRBJ2-2
V gene: TRBV7-9
D gene: TRBD2
clone size: few
CDR3 DNA: TGTGCCAGCAGCCGACTAGCGGAGACCGGGGAGCTGTTTTTT
CDR3 protein: CASSRLAETGELFF

J gene: TRBJ2-7
V gene: TRBV12-5
D gene: TRBD1
clone size: .
CDR3 DNA: TGTGCTAGTTCCTCCTCCCCCGGGACAGGGTCCCACGAGCAGTACTTC
CDR3 protein: CASSSSPGTGSHEQYF

J gene: TRBJ2-7
V gene: TRBV13
D gene: TRBD1
clone size: few
CDR3 DNA: TGTGCCAGCAGCTACGGGCAGGGGGCAGACGAGCAGTACTTC
CDR3 protein: CASSYGQGADEQYF

J gene: TRBJ2-7
V gene: TRBV6-1
D gene: TRBD2
clone size: .
CDR3 DNA: TGTGCCAGCCCCCCGGGACTAGCGGGGGCCTACGAGCAGTACTTC
CDR3 protein: CASPPGLAGAYEQYF

J gene: TRBJ2-7
V gene: TRBV2
D gene: .
clone size: many
CDR3 DNA: TGTGCCAGCAGTGACGCTCAGATCCCGAGTCGGGAGCAGTACTTC
CDR3 protein: CASSDAQIPSREQYF

J gene: TRBJ2-3
V gene: TRBV6-5
D gene: .
clone size: few
CDR3 DNA: TGTGCCAGCAGTTACGGCAGGGAAGATACGCAGTATTTT
CDR3 protein: CASSYGREDTQYF

J gene: TRBJ1-2
V gene: TRBV29-1
D gene: .
clone size: .
CDR3 DNA: TGCAGCGTGGGACATACTAACTATGGCTACACCTTC
CDR3 protein: CSVGHTNYGYTF

J gene: TRBJ2-1
V gene: TRBV2
D gene: TRBD2
clone size: many
CDR3 DNA: TGTGCCAGCAGTGGACTAGCGGACAATGAGCAGTTCTTC
CDR3 protein: CASSGLADNEQFF

J gene: TRBJ2-2
V gene: TRBV5-1
D gene: TRBD2
clone size: few
CDR3 DNA: TGCGCCAGCAGGAGTCCTAGCGGGAGCGGGGAGCTGTTTTTT
CDR3 protein: CASRSPSGSGELFF

J gene: TRBJ2-5
V gene: TRBV11-2
D gene: TRBD1
clone size: many
CDR3 DNA: TGTGCCAGCAGCCAGGACAGGGTGGGAAGGGAGACCCAGTACTTC
CDR3 protein: CASSQDRVGRETQYF

J gene: TRBJ2-7
V gene: TRBV7-9
D gene: TRBD2
clone size: few
CDR3 DNA: TGTGCCAGCAGCAAACTAGCGGGAGGGTTCGGGGAGCAGTACTTC
CDR3 protein: CASSKLAGGFGEQYF

J gene: TRBJ1-4
V gene: TRBV15
D gene: .
clone size: .
CDR3 DNA: TGTGCCACCAGCCTACAGGTTAATGAAAAACTGTTTTTT
CDR3 protein: CATSLQVNEKLFF

J gene: TRBJ2-3
V gene: TRBV15
D gene: .
clone size: many
CDR3 DNA: TGTGCCACCAGCAGGGGAAGATCGACAGATACGCAGTATTTT
CDR3 protein: CATSRGRSTDTQYF

J gene: TRBJ1-1
V gene: TRBV18
D gene: TRBD1
clone size: many
CDR3 DNA: TGTGCCAGCTCAGGACAGGGGGCAGATAAAGCTTTCTTT
CDR3 protein: CASSGQGADKAFF

J gene: TRBJ2-1
V gene: TRBV5-6
D gene: TRBD2
clone size: .
CDR3 DNA: TGTGCCAGCAGCTTGACGGCTAGCGGGAGGTATGAGCAGTTCTTC
CDR3 protein: CASSLTASGRYEQFF

J gene: TRBJ2-7
V gene: TRBV27
D gene: TRBD2
clone size: .
CDR3 DNA: TGTGCCAGCCGCCAGCGGGGCCCCTACGAGCAGTACTTC
CDR3 protein: CASRQRGPYEQYF

J gene: TRBJ1-1
V gene: TRBV19
D gene: .
clone size: few
CDR3 DNA: TGTGCCAGTAGTATCACCTTGGGCACTGAAGCTTTCTTT
CDR3 protein: CASSITLGTEAFF

J gene: TRBJ1-1
V gene: TRBV20-1
D gene: .
clone size: many
CDR3 DNA: TGCAGTGCAGCTACAGGGAGGGGGAACACTGAAGCTTTCTTT
CDR3 protein: CSAATGRGNTEAFF

J gene: TRBJ2-7
V gene: TRBV7-8
D gene: .
clone size: many
CDR3 DNA: TGTGCCAGCAGCTTAGATCTTGGGGCTAGCGAGAGCTCCTACGAGCAGTACTTC
CDR3 protein: CASSLDLGASESSYEQYF

J gene: TRBJ2-1
V gene: TRBV20-1
D gene: TRBD2
clone size: many
CDR3 DNA: TGCAGTGCTCCCCCGACTAGCGCGAATGAGCAGTTCTTC
CDR3 protein: CSAPPTSANEQFF

J gene: TRBJ2-5
V gene: TRBV20-1
D gene: TRBD2
clone size: many
CDR3 DNA: TGCAGTGCTAGAGATCTAGGTGGCGGGAGTGGGGAGACCCAGTACTTC
CDR3 protein: CSARDLGGGSGETQYF

J gene: TRBJ2-1
V gene: TRBV20-1
D gene: .
clone size: many
CDR3 DNA: TGCAGTGCTATACGGGACCCTATCAATGGTGAGCAGTTCTTC
CDR3 protein: CSAIRDPINGEQFF

J gene: TRBJ1-1
V gene: TRBV5-8
D gene: .
clone size: few
CDR3 DNA: TGTGCCAGCAGCCCCGCCAGGGGTGCGGACACTGAAGCTTTCTTT
CDR3 protein: CASSPARGADTEAFF

J gene: TRBJ2-3
V gene: TRBV9
D gene: TRBD2
clone size: few
CDR3 DNA: TGTGCCAGCAGCCCGCTAGCGGGAGGGATCACAGATACGCAGTATTTT
CDR3 protein: CASSPLAGGITDTQYF

J gene: TRBJ2-5
V gene: TRBV19
D gene: .
clone size: .
CDR3 DNA: TGTGCCAGTAGTATTCACATTCAAGAGACCCAGTACTTC
CDR3 protein: CASSIHIQETQYF

J gene: TRBJ2-7
V gene: TRBV19
D gene: TRBD2
clone size: .
CDR3 DNA: TGTGCCAGTAGTATAGCTGATAGCGGGAGTTACGAGCAGTACTTC
CDR3 protein: CASSIADSGSYEQYF

J gene: TRBJ2-7
V gene: TRBV20-1
D gene: TRBD2
clone size: few
CDR3 DNA: TGCAGTGCTAGAGATCCCCTAGCGGGTCCCTGGGAGCAGTACTTC
CDR3 protein: CSARDPLAGPWEQYF